These 25 T cell receptor beta chains were all obtained from the same sample, sequenced in a study of beta chain features in type 1 diabetes (dated by TCRdb to between 2017 and 2018). What the research found in general, with its limitations: A moderate but significant shortening of TCRB CDR3 length was observed in type 1 diabetes patients in all four CD4+ subsets.

The library was built by means of the immunoSEQ multiplex PCR assay. All of the isolated RNA was reverse transcribed with the High Capacity cDNA Reverse Transcription Kit, so expressed TCRB transcripts were sequenced. TCRdb provides this immuneACCESS table in a form limited to in-frame rearrangements. Some clones are lacking; in checked studies, under half of them reflect an unresolved V gene, and why the rest are absent is not known. The sample table shows 250,000 to 350,000 clones, and approximately 15% are seen once. 0.017% of the sample rests with the top ten. For these TCRs, the target antigens are not known. The sample consisted of naive CD4+ T cells from blood. The label giving this sample's cell subset or site can be read as: true naive CD4+ T cells. The receptors derive from a man younger than 45 with type 1 diabetes.

This clone showed up just a few times. This sequence joins TRBV5-1 and TRBJ2-2; D call uncertain. The CDR3 length is 15 residues. V was clipped by 0 bases and J by 1 base, with 7 bases between them. The germline V gene encodes CDR1 SGHRS and CDR2 YFSETQ. The CDR3 coding sequence is TGCGCCAGCAGCTTGGCCACTCAGAACACCGGGGAGCTGTTTTTT. It translates to CASSLATQNTGELFF.

V gene TRBV5-6 combines with J gene TRBJ2-1; 8 nucleotides match TRBD2. The V and J ends lost 5 bases and 8 bases, in that order; junction bases with no gene match: 15. Germline V gives CDR1 SGHDT, CDR2 YYEEEE. The CDR3 totals 16 residues. The CDR3 region has the DNA TGTGCCAGCAGGAATCTACCAAGCGGGAGTAGCCATGAGCAGTTCTTC. It encodes CASRNLPSGSSHEQFF.

Only a few counts were recorded for this clone. The rearrangement links TRBV7-9 to TRBJ2-1, with 7 bases matching TRBD2. The germline V gene encodes CDR1 SEHNR and CDR2 FQNEAQ (reference sequence). The CDR3 has 15 amino acids. The V segment lost 1 base and the J segment 10 bases; nucleotides outside the gene matches: 10. CDR3 coding DNA: TGTGCCAGCAGCTTAGGGTCGGGCGGGGGTGAGGAGCAGTTCTTC. It translates to CASSLGSGGGEEQFF. The full variable domain, completed using reference TRBV7-9 and TRBJ2-1, is DTGVSQNPRHKITKRGQNVTFRCDPISEHNRLYWYRQTLGQGPEFLTYFQNEAQLEKSRLLSDRFSAERPKGSFSTLEIQRTEQGDSAMYLCASSLGSGGGEEQFFGPGTRLTVL.

Concerning this clone: The sample holds other DNA sequences that translate to the same CDR3. The chain has TRBV30 and TRBJ1-1; 9 nucleotides agree with TRBD1. CDR1 is GTSNPN and CDR2 is SVGIG in the germline V gene (reference sequence). The junction had 0 bases not matched to a gene; V was cut back by 1 base and J by 3 bases. The CDR3 consists of 13 residues. In DNA form, the CDR3 reads TGTGCCTGGAGTGGACAGGGGGACACTGAAGCTTTCTTT. Its translation is CAWSGQGDTEAFF.

This clone was seen a few times. The chain uses TRBV5-4 and TRBJ2-7, with 9 bases fitting TRBD2. Per germline, CDR1 SGHNT and CDR2 YYREEE (reference sequence). V lost 4 bases to trimming and J lost 7 bases; unmatched junction nucleotides: 9. CDR3 size: 14 residues. CDR3 in DNA: TGTGCCAGCAGCCCCGGCGGGAGGGGCTATGAGCAGTACTTC. Encoded protein: CASSPGGRGYEQYF.

With regard to this clone: This sample includes further DNA sequences coding for the same CDR3. The chain uses TRBV5-4 and TRBJ2-1; possible D gene TRBD2, 5 bases. Trimming cost V 0 bases and J 1 base, with 8 bases left between them. Germline V CDR1 and CDR2: SGHNT, YYREEE (reference sequence). There are 15 residues in the CDR3. The CDR3 protein is CASSLGTGSYNEQFF. The CDR3 DNA is TGTGCCAGCAGCTTGGGTACGGGGTCCTACAATGAGCAGTTCTTC.

This chain links TRBV19 with TRBJ2-7; 7 nucleotides line up with TRBD2. The germline V gene encodes CDR1 LNHDA and CDR2 SQIVND (reference sequence). The CDR3 runs 16 residues. V gave up 5 bases and J gave up 5 bases; unmatched junction bases: 15. Written as DNA, the CDR3 is TGTGCCAGTAGTTTCCGGGGTAGCGGGCTTCGCAACGAGCAGTACTTC. Translating it yields CASSFRGSGLRNEQYF.

This clone was seen more than once but under ten times. The V gene is TRBV5-6, the J gene TRBJ1-5, with a tentative D call TRBD1 (6 bases). Deletions cut 3 bases from V and 0 bases from J, with 13 bases between. This CDR3 is 16 amino acids long. Germline V lookup: CDR1 SGHDT, CDR2 YYEEEE. This CDR3 reads CASSSPTGYSNQPQHF. DNA of the CDR3: TGTGCCAGCAGCTCGCCGACAGGCTATAGCAATCAGCCCCAGCATTTT. Based on the CDR3 plus reference TRBV5-6 and TRBJ1-5, the full variable domain is DAGVTQSPTHLIKTRGQQVTLRCSPKSGHDTVSWYQQALGQGPQFIFQYYEEEERQRGNFPDRFSGHQFPNYSSELNVNALLLGDSALYLCASSSPTGYSNQPQHFGDGTRLSIL.

This clone was found a few times. This chain joins TRBV30 and TRBJ1-5; 7 bases match TRBD1. This CDR3 contains 11 residues. Germline loops: CDR1 GTSNPN, CDR2 SVGIG (reference sequence). The V and J ends lost 5 bases and 11 bases, in that order; junction bases with no gene match: 6. DNA for the CDR3: TGTGCCTGGGGCCGGGACAGTTCCCAGCATTTT. Translation gives CAWGRDSSQHF.

This clone turned up a few times. The chain carries TRBV19 and TRBJ2-3, with a possible D match to TRBD2 (5 bases). This CDR3 is 11 amino acids long. CDR1 and CDR2 from the germline V gene are LNHDA and SQIVND (reference sequence). Trimming stripped 6 bases from V and 5 bases from J, with 6 bases between. As DNA, the CDR3 is TGTGCCAGTAGGGCGGGAGATACGCAGTATTTT. Encoded protein: CASRAGDTQYF. Full variable domain (rest looked up from reference TRBV19 and TRBJ2-3): DGGITQSPKYLFRKEGQNVTLSCEQNLNHDAMYWYRQDPGQGLRLIYYSQIVNDFQKGDIAEGYSVSREKKESFPLTVTSAQKNPTAFYLCASRAGDTQYFGPGTRLTVL.

The chain is built from TRBV19 and TRBJ2-1; the match to TRBD2 covers 7 bases. Trimming took 7 bases from V and 4 from J; bases not matched to a gene: 10. The length of the CDR3 is 15 residues. Germline V gene data show CDR1 as LNHDA and CDR2 as SQIVND (reference sequence). CDR3: CASNVGGTGYNEQFF. As DNA, the CDR3 is TGTGCCAGTAATGTGGGAGGGACGGGGTACAATGAGCAGTTCTTC.

V gene TRBV5-1 combines with J gene TRBJ1-1; no reliable D call. The CDR3 runs to 14 residues. Germline V gene sequence: CDR1 SGHRS, CDR2 YFSETQ. Trimming left V 3 bases short and J 1 base short, with 10 bases between. The CDR3 sequence is CASSSEIGNTEAFF. CDR3 nucleotide sequence: TGCGCCAGCAGCTCGGAGATCGGGAACACTGAAGCTTTCTTT. Based on the CDR3 plus reference TRBV5-1 and TRBJ1-1, the full variable domain is KAGVTQTPRYLIKTRGQQVTLSCSPISGHRSVSWYQQTPGQGLQFLFEYFSETQRNKGNFPGRFSGRQFSNSRSEMNVSTLELGDSALYLCASSSEIGNTEAFFGQGTRLTVV.

The chain's CDR3 is CASSTQTGRAGANVLTF. The DNA for the CDR3 is TGTGCCAGCAGCACCCAGACAGGGCGTGCTGGGGCCAACGTCCTGACTTTC. The V gene is TRBV9, the J gene TRBJ2-6, with 7 bases matching TRBD1. V lost 4 bases and J lost 2; bases outside the gene matches: 9. The CDR3 is 17 residues long. Germline values: CDR1 SGDLS, CDR2 YYNGEE.

This clone showed up just a few times. The V gene is TRBV29-1, the J gene TRBJ1-1; maybe TRBD1 (5 bases). The CDR3 covers 13 residues. Germline V gene sequence: CDR1 SQVTM, CDR2 ANQGSEA. Trimming removed 5 bases from V and 0 bases from J, with 10 bases in between. The CDR3 here is CSVKGWMNTEAFF. The CDR3 bases are TGCAGCGTTAAGGGGTGGATGAACACTGAAGCTTTCTTT. The full variable domain, in which reference TRBV29-1 and TRBJ1-1 provide the parts outside the CDR3, is SAVISQKPSRDICQRGTSLTIQCQVDSQVTMMFWYRQQPGQSLTLIATANQGSEATYESGFVIDKFPISRPNLTFSTLTVSNMSPEDSSIYLCSVKGWMNTEAFFGQGTRLTVV.

V usage is TRBV5-6 and J usage is TRBJ2-5; 9 bases are shared with TRBD1. Germline V gene lookup returns CDR1 SGHDT and CDR2 YYEEEE. The ends lost 3 bases at V and 2 bases at J; junction bases unmatched: 8. This CDR3 region has 16 residues. The CDR3 DNA sequence: TGTGCCAGCAGCTCCACTACAGGGGGCCGACAAGAGACCCAGTACTTC. Its protein product is CASSSTTGGRQETQYF.

The chain couples TRBV6-1 to TRBJ2-3; D is perhaps TRBD2 (5 bases). V lost 2 bases to trimming and J lost 2 bases, with 11 bases between them. Germline V gene sequence: CDR1 MNHNS, CDR2 SASEGT. CDR3 length: 15 amino acids. The CDR3 DNA follows: TGTGCCAGCAGTGAATTCAGCGGAGCCACAGATACGCAGTATTTT. This sequence encodes CASSEFSGATDTQYF.

In this sample, this clone turned up a few times. The CDR3: CASSRSWEEQYF. CDR3 DNA: TGTGCCAGCAGCAGGTCGTGGGAGGAGCAGTACTTC. V usage is TRBV7-2 and J usage is TRBJ2-7; TRBD2 might be the D (5 bases). CDR3 length: 12 residues. From germline, CDR1 is SGHTA and CDR2 FQGNSA. Trimming shortened V by 5 bases and J by 7 bases, and 12 bases separated the two germline ends.

In this sample, this clone turned up a few times. The chain has TRBV2 and TRBJ2-2; TRBD2 aligns across 8 bases. This CDR3 is built from 14 residues. Per germline, CDR1 SNHLY and CDR2 FYNNEI. V dropped 3 bases and J dropped 7; count of bases not matched to a gene: 4. This CDR3 is CASSEASGFGELFF. DNA for the CDR3: TGTGCCAGCAGTGAGGCTAGCGGGTTCGGGGAGCTGTTTTTT.

J is TRBJ1-2 and V is TRBV7-9; the match to TRBD1 covers 7 bases. V was pared by 10 bases and J by 8 bases, with 7 bases of the junction left unmatched. Germline lookup yields CDR1 SEHNR and CDR2 FQNEAQ (reference sequence). The CDR3 consists of 11 residues. The CDR3 spells CATSTGEGYTF. For the CDR3, the DNA is TGTGCCACCTCTACAGGGGAGGGCTACACCTTC.

This clone has a handful of counts. This chain's CDR3 is CASTPQTNYGYTF. The CDR3 DNA reads TGTGCCAGCACCCCACAGACTAACTATGGCTACACCTTC. This chain connects TRBV9 to TRBJ1-2; D is unresolved. The CDR3 sequence is 13 residues long. The V gene's germline CDR1 is SGDLS and CDR2 YYNGEE. V lost 6 bases, J lost 0 bases, and 9 bases lay in between. The full variable domain, in which reference TRBV9 and TRBJ1-2 provide the parts outside the CDR3, is DSGVTQTPKHLITATGQRVTLRCSPRSGDLSVYWYQQSLDQGLQFLIQYYNGEERAKGNILERFSAQQFPDLHSELNLSSLELGDSALYFCASTPQTNYGYTFGSGTRLTVV.

This clone was counted between two and nine times. This chain connects TRBV7-9 to TRBJ2-4, with 8 bases aligning to TRBD2. The germline V gene has CDR1 SEHNR and CDR2 FQNEAQ (reference sequence). J was trimmed by 6 bases and V by 4 bases; bases with no gene match: 8. This CDR3 region has 15 residues. For the CDR3, the DNA is TGTGCCAGCAGCTCTGTTGTAGCGGGACGAAACATTCAGTACTTC. Residues: CASSSVVAGRNIQYF.

J is TRBJ2-2 and V is TRBV7-9; tentatively, D is TRBD1 (5 bases). CDR1 and CDR2 from the germline V gene are SEHNR and FQNEAQ (reference sequence). Trimming left V 2 bases short and J 0 bases short, with 16 bases between. This CDR3 is 18 amino acids long. CDR3 DNA sequence: TGTGCCAGCAGCTTATCACGTCAGGGTCTGACGAACACCGGGGAGCTGTTTTTT. Its translation is CASSLSRQGLTNTGELFF.

The genes are TRBV7-9 and TRBJ1-2, with D tentatively TRBD1 (6 bases). This CDR3 has 16 amino acids. Trimming took 4 bases from V and 8 from J, leaving 23 bases between them. Germline CDR1 and CDR2: SEHNR and FQNEAQ (reference sequence). CDR3 amino acids: CASSSRPVDSFGGYTF. As DNA, the CDR3 is TGTGCCAGCAGCTCGCGTCCCGTGGACAGCTTTGGGGGCTACACCTTC.

This sequence joins TRBV18 and TRBJ1-4, with a weak D call TRBD1 (6 bases). V lost 0 bases and J lost 7, with 15 bases in between. Germline V gene sequence: CDR1 KGHSH, CDR2 LQKENI. The CDR3 totals 16 residues. CDR3 nucleotide sequence: TGTGCCAGCTCACCACCAAACGGCGGGGGCACTGAAAAACTGTTTTTT. The encoded protein is CASSPPNGGGTEKLFF.

The table lists this clone with a few counts. The chain recombines TRBV9 with TRBJ1-4; 8 nucleotides align to TRBD1. Germline loops: CDR1 SGDLS, CDR2 YYNGEE. This CDR3 spans 14 amino acids. J was trimmed by 7 bases and V by 6 bases; bases with no gene match: 8. The CDR3 coding sequence is TGTGCCAGCACCAGGACAGGGACAAGTGAAAAACTGTTTTTT. Amino acids: CASTRTGTSEKLFF.